The source of this T cell receptor (beta chain) is a study of T cell responses to AZD1222 COVID-19 vaccine. In its sample, this clone was seen once. Germline V gene sequence: CDR1 SGDLS, CDR2 YYNGEE. V lost 4 bases, J lost 0 bases, and 11 bases stayed unmatched. This CDR3 is 17 amino acids long. Assay: immunoSEQ multiplex PCR; the TCRdb copy retains only in-frame clones and omits some. The table lists fewer than 200,000 clones, roughly nine tenths of them singletons. The sequencing here drew on peripheral blood, taken on day 0 of AZD1222 vaccination. This receptor was obtained from an adult in good health. The chain employs TRBV9 and TRBJ1-1, with TRBD1 identical over 8 bases. CDR3 residues: CASSITGTGLMNTEAFF. Here the CDR3 DNA reads TGTGCCAGCAGCATTACCGGGACAGGCCTCATGAACACTGAAGCTTTCTTT. Based on the CDR3 plus reference TRBV9 and TRBJ1-1, the full variable domain is DSGVTQTPKHLITATGQRVTLRCSPRSGDLSVYWYQQSLDQGLQFLIQYYNGEERAKGNILERFSAQQFPDLHSELNLSSLELGDSALYFCASSITGTGLMNTEAFFGQGTRLTVV.